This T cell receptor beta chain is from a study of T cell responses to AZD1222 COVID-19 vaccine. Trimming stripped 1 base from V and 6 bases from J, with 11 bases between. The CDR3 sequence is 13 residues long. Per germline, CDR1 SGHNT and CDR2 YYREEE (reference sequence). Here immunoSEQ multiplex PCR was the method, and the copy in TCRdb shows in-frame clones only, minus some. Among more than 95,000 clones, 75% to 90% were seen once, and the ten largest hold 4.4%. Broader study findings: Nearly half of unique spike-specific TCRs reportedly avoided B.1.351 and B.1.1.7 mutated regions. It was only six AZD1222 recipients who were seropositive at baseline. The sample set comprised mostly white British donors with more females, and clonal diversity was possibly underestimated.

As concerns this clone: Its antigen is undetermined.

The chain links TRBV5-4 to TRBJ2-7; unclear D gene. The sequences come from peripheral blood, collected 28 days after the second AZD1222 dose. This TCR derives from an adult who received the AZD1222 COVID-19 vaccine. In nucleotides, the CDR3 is TGTGCCAGCAGCTTGCCAGCCGGCGGCGAGCAGTACTTC. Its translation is CASSLPAGGEQYF.